Sequencing of this T cell receptor (beta chain) was carried out in a study of Tregs in tolerant kidney transplant recipients. Unstimulated regulatory T cells (CD4+CD25+CD127-), CD4+CD25- non-regulatory cells, CD4 and CD8 cells were FACS-sorted from thawed PBMCs. TCRdb's copy holds only in-frame clones and misses some; the assay was immunoSEQ multiplex PCR. The table shows about 120,000 clones, with 85% to 95% occurring only once. Sample: CD4+ T cells from blood. This TCR was recovered from a human donor in good health.

This chain's CDR3 is CASSLVAGTAVGYTF. The CDR3 DNA follows: TGTGCCAGCAGCTTAGTGGCGGGGACAGCGGTGGGGTACACCTTC. The chain uses TRBV7-6 and TRBJ1-2; 7 nucleotides match TRBD1. In germline, CDR1 is SGHVS, CDR2 FNYEAQ. The V gene end was trimmed by 1 base and the J gene end by 11 bases; junction bases not matched to a gene: 13. The CDR3 sequence is 15 residues long. Full variable domain (outside the CDR3, taken from reference TRBV7-6 and TRBJ1-2): GAGVSQSPRYKVTKRGQDVALRCDPISGHVSLYWYRQALGQGPEFLTYFNYEAQQDKSGLPNDRFSAERPEGSISTLTIQRTEQRDSAMYRCASSLVAGTAVGYTFGSGTRLTVV.